This T cell receptor (beta chain) appears in the sequencing data of a study of T cell changes during pregnancy in multiple sclerosis. Repertoires were generated with immunoSEQ multiplex PCR, while TCRdb's copy carries only in-frame clones and drops some. The table lists about 8,500 clones, about 85% of them singletons. The CDR3 length is 14 residues. The V gene lost 7 bases and the J gene lost 7 bases, with 20 bases spanning the gap. Germline values: CDR1 MNHEY, CDR2 SVGAGI. This clone is medium-sized within its sample. The sequencing used CD8+ T cells from peripheral blood mononuclear cells, collected in the first trimester of pregnancy. The chain has TRBV6-5 and TRBJ2-7; D may be TRBD1 (7 bases). The TCR comes from a female donor in good health, enrolled as a control in a pregnancy study. The CDR3 loop reads CASNAGTDTKEQYF. The CDR3 DNA sequence: TGTGCCAGCAACGCGGGGACAGACACTAAAGAGCAGTACTTC.